This TCR beta chain comes out of a study of blood T cell repertoires in COVID-19. Study details: From T cells, B-cell-depleted T cells, or PBMCs came the material, which was cDNA or gDNA.

Seattle's enrolled individuals joined amid active infection and were then monitored longitudinally. The CDR3 runs 12 residues. J gave up 6 bases and V 8 bases, and 5 bases lay outside the gene matches. CDR1 and CDR2 from the germline V gene are SNHLY and FYNNEI. Original analysis: Amplification with reference gene primers provided the estimates of nucleated cell counts. Generated by immunoSEQ multiplex PCR, the TCRdb table keeps only in-frame clones and is missing some. V, J and clone size derive from that table, while D and trimming were established from the DNA sequence. The repertoire holds roughly 290,000 clones, around 90% seen once, with 6.8% in the top ten.

Sequenced sample: peripheral blood. The clonotype was recovered from a young woman with COVID-19, enrolled during active disease. The chain employs TRBV2 and TRBJ2-3; 7 nucleotides line up with TRBD2. This chain's CDR3 is CASGGRGDTQYF. The CDR3 region has the DNA TGTGCCAGCGGTGGGAGGGGCGATACGCAGTATTTT.